These 13 T cell receptor beta chains share one sample of origin, sequenced in a study of T cells after yellow fever vaccination. TCRdb analysed the 5' RACE reads with MiXCR anew, one entry per CDR3 protein. The sample comprises nearly 550,000 distinct CDR3 sequences, approximately 21% of which are singletons, and 13% to 15% rests with the top ten. The specimen comprised PBMCs, sampled 15 days after the yellow fever booster vaccination. Source of these receptors: a man aged 25-40 years who received the YFV17D yellow fever vaccine.

This chain connects TRBV28 to TRBJ2-2, with a possible D match to TRBD2 (5 bases). The CDR3 consists of 16 residues. Trimming removed 9 bases from V and 2 bases from J, with 19 bases in between. Germline V gene lookup returns CDR1 MDHEN and CDR2 SYDVKM. The CDR3 sequence is CASLAGSKPNTGELFF. The CDR3 DNA reads TGTGCCAGTCTAGCCGGGTCTAAGCCTAACACCGGGGAGCTGTTTTTT.

In its sample, this clonotype was seen a few times. The V and J genes are TRBV11-2 and TRBJ1-1; a possible D gene is TRBD1 (5 bases). V was pared by 5 bases and J by 11 bases, with 18 bases between. The CDR3 is 13 residues long. Germline loops: CDR1 SGHAT, CDR2 FQNNGV. CDR3 loop: CASSPTRDSWAFF. The CDR3 DNA is TGTGCCAGCAGCCCAACAAGAGACAGCTGGGCTTTCTTT. Filled out from reference TRBV11-2 and TRBJ1-1, the complete variable domain reads EAGVAQSPRYKIIEKRQSVAFWCNPISGHATLYWYQQILGQGPKLLIQFQNNGVVDDSQLPKDRFSAERLKGVDSTLKIQPAKLEDSAVYLCASSPTRDSWAFFGQGTRLTVV.

This clonotype was seen repeatedly, ten times or more. This chain's CDR3 is CASSSGTKWQFF. Written as DNA, the CDR3 is TGTGCCAGCAGCTCCGGGACTAAGTGGCAGTTCTTC. V is TRBV11-2 and J is TRBJ2-1; the match to TRBD2 covers 7 bases. V trimming: 4 bases; J trimming: 12 bases; junction bases outside the gene matches: 6. This CDR3 contains 12 residues. The germline gives CDR1 SGHAT, CDR2 FQNNGV.

This clonotype came up a few times. The rearrangement joins TRBV7-9 to TRBJ2-5, with TRBD2 as a possible D gene (7 bases). This CDR3 comprises 17 residues. Trimming took 1 base from V and 3 from J, leaving 18 bases between them. CDR1 and CDR2 from the germline V gene are SEHNR and FQNEAQ (reference sequence). The CDR3 region is CASSLGLGRGGEETQYF. CDR3 in DNA: TGTGCCAGCAGCTTAGGCCTAGGTCGCGGGGGCGAAGAGACCCAGTACTTC.

This clonotype was detected a few times. V gene TRBV5-6 combines with J gene TRBJ1-2; D is possibly TRBD1 (6 bases). The V gene's germline CDR1 is SGHDT and CDR2 YYEEEE. The CDR3 extends over 15 amino acids. Trimming left V 0 bases short and J 4 bases short, with 13 bases between. The CDR3, as DNA: TGTGCCAGCAGCTTGGGGACAGAATTTTTCTATGGCTACACCTTC. It codes for CASSLGTEFFYGYTF.

The chain combines TRBV20-1 with TRBJ2-3; D is uncertain. Germline V gene data show CDR1 as DFQATT and CDR2 as SNEGSKA (reference sequence). V was cut by 5 bases and J by 9 bases, with 24 bases left in between. The CDR3 spans 15 residues. The CDR3 loop is CSASDHAPEKRTQYF. The DNA for the CDR3 is TGCAGTGCTTCCGATCACGCCCCCGAAAAAAGAACGCAGTATTTT.

This rearrangement joins TRBV20-1 to TRBJ2-6; D is perhaps TRBD2 (5 bases). Trimming shortened V by 5 bases and J by 0 bases, and 11 bases separated the two germline ends. The CDR3 loop spans 15 amino acids. Per the germline V gene, CDR1 is DFQATT and CDR2 is SNEGSKA (reference sequence). The CDR3 here is CSAPEASSGANVLTF. The CDR3 DNA sequence: TGCAGTGCTCCGGAGGCCAGCTCTGGGGCCAACGTCCTGACTTTC.

This clonotype appeared a few times. CDR3 sequence reads: CASSSGTGTQYF. DNA for the CDR3: TGTGCCAGCAGCTCCGGGACAGGGACGCAGTATTTT. V and J are TRBV7-8 and TRBJ2-3; TRBD1 agrees at 9 bases. Germline V lookup: CDR1 SGHVS, CDR2 FQNEAQ. V lost 4 bases and J lost 9; bases outside the gene matches: 2. The CDR3 loop spans 12 amino acids.

In DNA form, the CDR3 reads TGTGCCAGCAGCGACCCTGGAAACACCATATATTTT. It translates to CASSDPGNTIYF. J is TRBJ1-3 and V is TRBV9; D is unresolved. Germline lookup yields CDR1 SGDLS and CDR2 YYNGEE. V gave up 3 bases and J gave up 2 bases, with 3 bases separating them. The CDR3 contains 12 residues.

In this sample, this clonotype turned up a few times. The rearrangement uses TRBV5-1 and TRBJ2-7; TRBD2 aligns across 8 bases. Germline CDR1 SGHRS, CDR2 YFSETQ. The ends lost 0 bases at V and 0 bases at J; junction bases unmatched: 5. There are 16 residues in the CDR3. CDR3 in amino acids: CASSLAGGTSSYEQYF. The DNA of the CDR3 is TGCGCCAGCAGCTTGGCCGGAGGGACTAGCTCCTACGAGCAGTACTTC.

This clonotype was detected only a few times. The V gene is TRBV14, the J gene TRBJ2-1; the D call may be TRBD1 or TRBD2 (7 bases each). V lost 1 base and J 7 bases, leaving 17 bases between the germline ends. From germline, CDR1 is SGHDN and CDR2 FVKESK. The CDR3 covers 16 residues. CDR3 in DNA: TGTGCCAGCAGCCAAGCAGGACTAGGGGGCCGGAATGAGCAGTTCTTC. Protein: CASSQAGLGGRNEQFF.

The V call is TRBV27, the J call TRBJ2-1, with unresolved D. The CDR3 totals 13 residues. The germline gives CDR1 MNHEY, CDR2 SMNVEV (reference sequence). V lost 3 bases and J lost 2, with 5 bases in between. The CDR3 protein is CASSFSPYNEQFF. The CDR3 DNA reads as TGTGCCAGCAGTTTTTCACCCTACAATGAGCAGTTCTTC.

The chain uses TRBV7-3 and TRBJ2-5; 8 nucleotides align to TRBD2. V lost 6 bases to trimming and J lost 3 bases; unmatched junction nucleotides: 3. The CDR3 extends over 13 amino acids. Germline-derived CDR1 and CDR2 are SGHTA and FQGTGA. Written as DNA, the CDR3 is TGTGCCAGCAGTTTTAGCGGGAAAGAGACCCAGTACTTC. This sequence encodes CASSFSGKETQYF.